The next 13 T cell receptor beta chains were all read from a single sample in a study of T-cell memory formation after mild COVID-19. TCRdb re-called the 5' RACE reads through MiXCR, storing one row per CDR3 protein. The sample carries some 320,000 distinct CDR3 sequences, more than 15% recorded once. Sequenced sample: PBMCs or a T cell subset sorted from them (not recorded which). All receptors derive from a man aged 18 to 29 who had mild COVID-19 (a few samples of this study predate the infection). Cell type and time point are not known.

V is TRBV11-2 and J is TRBJ2-1, with a possible D match to TRBD2 (7 bases). V shed 4 bases and J shed 0 bases, with 19 bases lying between them. The germline V gene has CDR1 SGHAT and CDR2 FQNNGV. The CDR3 has 18 amino acids. CDR3 DNA: TGTGCCAGCAGCTGGACATACCGCGGGGGCGCCTCCTACAATGAGCAGTTCTTC. This gives the protein CASSWTYRGGASYNEQFF.

This clonotype was counted a few times. This chain links TRBV7-2 with TRBJ1-6, with D perhaps TRBD1 (6 bases). The V end lost 4 bases, the J end lost 8 bases, and 18 bases lay between the germline ends. This CDR3 has 16 amino acids. The germline gives CDR1 SGHTA, CDR2 FQGNSA. The CDR3 DNA is TGTGCCAGCAGCTCCCTTGGGGGGGCCGCTGATTCACCCCTCCACTTT. Translated, it gives CASSSLGGAADSPLHF. The variable domain in full, with the rest retrieved from reference TRBV7-2 and TRBJ1-6, is GAGVSQSPSNKVTEKGKDVELRCDPISGHTALYWYRQSLGQGLEFLIYFQGNSAPDKSGLPSDRFSAERTGGSVSTLTIQRTQQEDSAVYLCASSSLGGAADSPLHFGNGTRLTVT.

This clonotype was found a few times. The junction departs from germline at one end; a sequencing error may be responsible. The chain recombines TRBV15 with TRBJ2-5, with 7 bases fitting TRBD2. There are 18 residues in the CDR3. Germline V CDR1 and CDR2: LNHNV, YYDKDF (reference sequence). The CDR3 coding sequence is TGTGCCAGCAGCGGGGACTCAGTCTGGGCCGGGGGTCCAAAGACCCAGTACTTC. Translation: CASSGDSVWAGGPKTQYF.

The chain has TRBV7-9 and TRBJ2-1; D is perhaps TRBD2 (6 bases). Germline-derived CDR1 and CDR2 are SEHNR and FQNEAQ (reference sequence). The CDR3 length is 14 residues. The V gene lost 8 bases and the J gene lost 8 bases, with 19 bases spanning the gap. CDR3 in amino acids: CASLGTGDYDEQFF. DNA of the CDR3: TGTGCCAGCCTGGGGACGGGGGATTACGATGAGCAGTTCTTC. Full variable domain (remainder filled in from reference TRBV7-9 and TRBJ2-1): DTGVSQNPRHKITKRGQNVTFRCDPISEHNRLYWYRQTLGQGPEFLTYFQNEAQLEKSRLLSDRFSAERPKGSFSTLEIQRTEQGDSAMYLCASLGTGDYDEQFFGPGTRLTVL.

This clonotype has just a few counts. This chain connects TRBV5-1 to TRBJ1-2; a weak D match, TRBD1 (5 bases). V shed 1 base and J shed 5 bases, with 12 bases lying between them. Germline V CDR1 and CDR2: SGHRS, YFSETQ. The CDR3 runs 14 residues. The CDR3 nucleotides are TGCGCCAGCAGCTTGATCCCAGGGAAATATGGCTACACCTTC. This encodes CASSLIPGKYGYTF.

The chain recombines TRBV18 with TRBJ2-4; D unclear. Trimming took 3 bases from V and 0 from J, leaving 12 bases between them. Germline assignment: CDR1 KGHSH and CDR2 LQKENI. CDR3 length: 16 residues. CDR3 in DNA: TGTGCCAGCTCACCCCGGAAGGACGTAGCCAAAAACATTCAGTACTTC. Translated, it gives CASSPRKDVAKNIQYF. Full variable domain (missing parts from reference TRBV18 and TRBJ2-4): NAGVMQNPRHLVRRRGQEARLRCSPMKGHSHVYWYRQLPEEGLKFMVYLQKENIIDESGMPKERFSAEFPKEGPSILRIQQVVRGDSAAYFCASSPRKDVAKNIQYFGAGTRLSVL.

Only a few counts were recorded for this clonotype. The V call is TRBV28, the J call TRBJ2-3; 15 bases map to TRBD2. Looked up from germline, CDR1 is MDHEN and CDR2 is SYDVKM. The CDR3 is 17 residues long. Germline trimming cut 6 bases from V and 2 bases from J; bases unmatched to any gene: 6. CDR3 loop: CASSPGTSGGITDTQYF. CDR3 in DNA: TGTGCCAGCAGCCCGGGGACTAGCGGGGGGATCACAGATACGCAGTATTTT.

The chain uses TRBV2 and TRBJ1-2; 11 nucleotides align to TRBD1. The CDR3 loop spans 14 amino acids. J gave up 7 bases and V 5 bases, and 6 bases lay outside the gene matches. CDR1 and CDR2 from the germline V gene are SNHLY and FYNNEI. In DNA form, the CDR3 reads TGTGCCAGCAGTTTTGGACAGGGGGCGCGTGGCTACACCTTC. It translates to CASSFGQGARGYTF.

Ten or more counts support this clonotype. The chain combines TRBV2 with TRBJ1-6; D uncertain. Germline CDR1 SNHLY, CDR2 FYNNEI. The CDR3 consists of 15 residues. The V gene lost 7 bases and the J gene lost 0 bases, with 10 bases spanning the gap. The CDR3 loop is CASTAESSYNSPLHF. CDR3 in DNA: TGTGCCAGCACGGCGGAAAGCTCCTATAATTCACCCCTCCACTTT.

This chain uses TRBV10-1 with TRBJ2-3; D uncertain. Germline V gene lookup returns CDR1 WNHNN and CDR2 SYGVQD (reference sequence). The germline V and J ends were trimmed by 4 bases and 6 bases, with 8 bases remaining between them. The CDR3 totals 12 residues. CDR3 protein: CASSVIGDTQYF. In nucleotides, the CDR3 is TGCGCCAGCAGTGTGATCGGGGATACGCAGTATTTT.

The V gene is TRBV6-2 or TRBV6-3, the J gene TRBJ1-1; possible D gene TRBD1, 5 bases. V gave up 6 bases and J gave up 1 base, with 15 bases separating them. The CDR3 loop spans 15 amino acids. CDR1 and CDR2 from the germline V gene are MNHEY and SVGEGT. This CDR3 is CASRGHPNGNTEAFF. CDR3 DNA sequence: TGTGCCAGCAGAGGACACCCCAATGGGAACACTGAAGCTTTCTTT.

V is TRBV7-9 and J is TRBJ1-1; D remains ambiguous. This CDR3 comprises 13 residues. Germline V CDR1 and CDR2: SEHNR, FQNEAQ (reference sequence). V lost 3 bases, J lost 7 bases, and 12 bases lay in between. The CDR3 DNA reads TGTGCCAGCAGCTTTTGGGCAGAAAGTGAAGCTTTCTTT. It translates to CASSFWAESEAFF.

This clonotype was recorded a few times. This chain joins TRBV10-2 and TRBJ2-3; D is unresolved. Germline V gene sequence: CDR1 WSHSY, CDR2 SAAADI. The length of the CDR3 is 14 residues. Deletions cut 8 bases from V and 1 base from J, with 13 bases between. The CDR3 sequence: CASFDGGGTDTQYF. CDR3 bases: TGCGCCAGCTTTGACGGCGGAGGCACAGATACGCAGTATTTT.